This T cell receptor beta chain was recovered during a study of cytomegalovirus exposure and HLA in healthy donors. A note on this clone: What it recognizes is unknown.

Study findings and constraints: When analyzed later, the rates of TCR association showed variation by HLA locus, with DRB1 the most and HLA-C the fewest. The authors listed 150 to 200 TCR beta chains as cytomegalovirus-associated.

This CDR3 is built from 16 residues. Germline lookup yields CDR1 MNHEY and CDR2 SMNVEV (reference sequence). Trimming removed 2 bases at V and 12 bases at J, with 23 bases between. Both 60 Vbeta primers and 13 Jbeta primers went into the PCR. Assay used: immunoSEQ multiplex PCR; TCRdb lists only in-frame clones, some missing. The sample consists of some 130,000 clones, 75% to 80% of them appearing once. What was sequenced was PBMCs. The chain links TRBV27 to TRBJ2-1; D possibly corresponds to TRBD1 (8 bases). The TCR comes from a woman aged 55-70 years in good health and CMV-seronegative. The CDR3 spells CASSLVPGQGLSWQFF. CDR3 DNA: TGTGCCAGCAGTTTAGTCCCTGGACAGGGACTATCGTGGCAGTTCTTC.